Below, 19 T cell receptor beta chains from the same sample are listed, as sequenced in a study of cytomegalovirus exposure and HLA in healthy donors. PCR was performed using 60 Vbeta and 13 Jbeta primers. TCRdb's table, derived via immunoSEQ multiplex PCR, lists solely in-frame clones and lacks some. In all, the sample yields 160,000 or so clones. Sequencing used PBMCs. These receptors all stem from a man between 25 and 39 years old in good health and CMV-seronegative.

J is TRBJ1-1 and V is TRBV5-6, with 8 bases that match TRBD1. The CDR3 runs to 15 residues. With V trimmed by 4 bases and J by 1 base, 6 bases remained unmatched. CDR1 and CDR2 (germline): SGHDT, YYEEEE. CDR3: CASSGATGGNTEAFF. The CDR3 DNA follows: TGTGCCAGCAGCGGCGCTACAGGGGGGAACACTGAAGCTTTCTTT.

The CDR3 region has the DNA TGTGCCTGGAGTTGGACTAGAGGCGAGCAGTACTTC. Residues: CAWSWTRGEQYF. This chain uses TRBV30 with TRBJ2-7, with TRBD2 matching over 7 bases. CDR3 size: 12 residues. Germline-derived CDR1 and CDR2 are GTSNPN and SVGIG (reference sequence). V shed 2 bases, J shed 6 bases, and the junction held 4 bases outside the gene matches. Supplemented by reference TRBV30 and TRBJ2-7, the full variable domain reads SQTIHQWPATLVQPVGSPLSLECTVEGTSNPNLYWYRQAAGRGLQLLFYSVGIGQISSEVPQNLSASRPQDRQFILSSKKLLLSDSGFYLCAWSWTRGEQYFGPGTRLTVT.

The V call is TRBV7-9, the J call TRBJ1-1; 7 bases are shared with TRBD1. CDR1 is SEHNR, CDR2 FQNEAQ, per germline (reference sequence). After removal of 2 bases from V and 5 bases from J, the junction contained 5 bases not matched to a gene. This CDR3 is 14 amino acids long. The CDR3 DNA reads TGTGCCAGCAGCTTACATGCAGGGGGAACTGAAGCTTTCTTT. Protein product: CASSLHAGGTEAFF.

A remark on this clone: In the same sample, other DNA sequences code for this CDR3. This chain connects TRBV5-1 to TRBJ1-1; D is ambiguous. V lost 0 bases to trimming and J lost 4 bases, with 7 bases between them. Germline CDR1 SGHRS, CDR2 YFSETQ. The CDR3 loop spans 13 amino acids. The CDR3 loop reads CASSLAGVTEAFF. The DNA of the CDR3 is TGCGCCAGCAGCTTGGCCGGGGTCACTGAAGCTTTCTTT.

The V call is TRBV5-1, the J call TRBJ2-7; 7 bases map to TRBD1. The germline V gene has CDR1 SGHRS and CDR2 YFSETQ. The CDR3 has 17 residues. V shed 0 bases and J 4 bases; nucleotides not matched to a gene: 13. The DNA for the CDR3 is TGCGCCAGCAGCTTGGGGGGACAGACCAGGGCCGGTTACGAGCAGTACTTC. Protein: CASSLGGQTRAGYEQYF.

The chain combines TRBV11-2 with TRBJ2-5; the D gene is possibly TRBD2 (6 bases). Germline-derived CDR1 and CDR2 are SGHAT and FQNNGV. The CDR3 contains 13 residues. Trimming removed 3 bases from V and 5 bases from J, with 10 bases in between. The DNA of the CDR3 is TGTGCCAGCAGCTTGGGGGGAGAGGAGACCCAGTACTTC. Protein sequence: CASSLGGEETQYF.

The J gene is TRBJ1-2, the V gene TRBV7-6; D perhaps matches TRBD1 (5 bases). CDR3 length: 15 residues. Trimming left V 1 base short and J 6 bases short, with 15 bases between. Per the germline V gene, CDR1 is SGHVS and CDR2 is FNYEAQ. CDR3 nucleotides: TGTGCCAGCAGCTTAGTAGGCGGGACGGAAGATGGCTACACCTTC. Its translation is CASSLVGGTEDGYTF.

The chain links TRBV9 to TRBJ2-1; D is possibly TRBD2 (5 bases). The CDR3 sequence is 16 residues long. Germline lookup yields CDR1 SGDLS and CDR2 YYNGEE. V lost 4 bases, J lost 0 bases, and 14 bases lay in between. The CDR3 sequence is CASSPELAPSYNEQFF. CDR3 nucleotides: TGTGCCAGCAGCCCGGAGCTAGCACCCTCCTACAATGAGCAGTTCTTC.

V usage is TRBV2 and J usage is TRBJ2-7, with D perhaps TRBD1 (6 bases). Per germline, CDR1 SNHLY and CDR2 FYNNEI. This CDR3 has 14 residues. Trimming took off 0 bases at V and 7 bases at J, with 13 bases between the two ends. The CDR3 nucleotides are TGTGCCAGCAGTGAAGCGAGACAGGCCAGTGAGCAGTACTTC. It translates to CASSEARQASEQYF.

The chain uses TRBV18 and TRBJ2-5; TRBD1 aligns across 7 bases. Germline V CDR1 and CDR2: KGHSH, LQKENI. V shed 0 bases and J 1 base; nucleotides not matched to a gene: 2. This CDR3 is 15 amino acids long. The CDR3 loop reads CASSPPGQIQETQYF. The CDR3 nucleotides read TGTGCCAGCTCACCACCGGGACAGATCCAAGAGACCCAGTACTTC.

The CDR3 region is CASSLAGTDYNEQFF. Written as DNA, the CDR3 is TGCGCCAGCAGCTTGGCTGGGACAGACTACAATGAGCAGTTCTTC. The chain employs TRBV5-1 and TRBJ2-1, with 7 bases fitting TRBD1. The CDR3 sequence is 15 residues long. Looked up from germline, CDR1 is SGHRS and CDR2 is YFSETQ. The junction had 3 bases not matched to a gene; V was cut back by 0 bases and J by 3 bases.

The chain has TRBV19 and TRBJ1-1; D is perhaps TRBD1 (5 bases). This CDR3 contains 14 residues. The germline gives CDR1 LNHDA, CDR2 SQIVND (reference sequence). Between the trimmed V and J ends, which lost 5 bases and 1 base, there was a span of 11 bases. CDR3 DNA: TGTGCCAGTAGTCCAGGGTGGCGGAACACTGAAGCTTTCTTT. Translating gives CASSPGWRNTEAFF.

In the case of this clone: Without the conserved terminal phenylalanine or tryptophan, this CDR3 likely stems from a read error. The genes are TRBV5-6 and TRBJ2-2; D gene uncertain. The germline gives CDR1 SGHDT, CDR2 YYEEEE. The CDR3 totals 16 residues. The V end lost 4 bases, the J end lost 3 bases, and 16 bases lay between the germline ends. This chain's CDR3 is CASSRTVLGHTGELFL. The CDR3, as DNA: TGTGCCAGCAGCCGTACGGTTTTAGGGCACACCGGGGAGCTGTTTCTT.

The V call is TRBV29-1, the J call TRBJ2-1; 8 positions agree with TRBD2. The CDR3 has 13 residues. J lost 14 bases, V lost 4 bases, and 13 bases had no gene match. Germline V gene sequence: CDR1 SQVTM, CDR2 ANQGSEA. In DNA, the CDR3 is TGCAGCGTTGTTCGGGGGGGGCTGGAAGGGGAGTTCTTC. The encoded protein is CSVVRGGLEGEFF.

The chain is built from TRBV11-3 and TRBJ2-1; D not resolved. The germline CDR1 and CDR2 sequences are SGHNT and YENEEA. The CDR3 consists of 15 residues. V gave up 5 bases and J gave up 0 bases, with 11 bases separating them. The CDR3: CASSPRKSSYNEQFF. The CDR3 nucleotides are TGTGCCAGCAGCCCCCGAAAGAGCTCCTACAATGAGCAGTTCTTC.

The rearrangement links TRBV18 to TRBJ2-5, with TRBD1 identical over 11 bases. With the DNA end fitting TRBJ2-7 better, the J assignment may be wrong. The CDR3 extends over 17 amino acids. Germline CDR1 is KGHSH and CDR2 is LQKENI. The CDR3: CASSIPDPGQGDYEQYF. The CDR3 nucleotides are TGTGCCAGCTCCATACCGGACCCGGGACAGGGGGACTACGAGCAGTACTTC.

The gene calls are TRBV19 and TRBJ1-5; 7 bases align to TRBD1. J lost 2 bases, V lost 0 bases, and 4 bases had no gene match. Germline lookup yields CDR1 LNHDA and CDR2 SQIVND (reference sequence). This CDR3 region has 16 residues. The chain's CDR3 is CASSIDYRGGNQPQHF. The DNA for the CDR3 is TGTGCCAGTAGTATAGATTACAGGGGCGGCAATCAGCCCCAGCATTTT.

This sequence joins TRBV10-2 and TRBJ2-6; perhaps TRBD2 as D (5 bases). Germline CDR1 reads WSHSY; CDR2 reads SAAADI. The CDR3 runs to 18 residues. V lost 11 bases and J 0 bases, leaving 23 bases between the germline ends. The CDR3 here is CAGKSVEEAVSGANVLTF. The CDR3, as DNA: TGCGCCGGAAAATCTGTCGAGGAGGCGGTCTCTGGGGCCAACGTCCTGACTTTC.

The chain links TRBV28 to TRBJ1-1; tentatively, D is TRBD1 (5 bases). This CDR3 contains 13 residues. V dropped 6 bases and J dropped 4 bases, with 12 bases sitting between them. Germline V gene sequence: CDR1 MDHEN, CDR2 SYDVKM. The CDR3 region has the DNA TGTGCCAGCAGATGGGGGGAGAGCACTGAAGCTTTCTTT. This encodes CASRWGESTEAFF.